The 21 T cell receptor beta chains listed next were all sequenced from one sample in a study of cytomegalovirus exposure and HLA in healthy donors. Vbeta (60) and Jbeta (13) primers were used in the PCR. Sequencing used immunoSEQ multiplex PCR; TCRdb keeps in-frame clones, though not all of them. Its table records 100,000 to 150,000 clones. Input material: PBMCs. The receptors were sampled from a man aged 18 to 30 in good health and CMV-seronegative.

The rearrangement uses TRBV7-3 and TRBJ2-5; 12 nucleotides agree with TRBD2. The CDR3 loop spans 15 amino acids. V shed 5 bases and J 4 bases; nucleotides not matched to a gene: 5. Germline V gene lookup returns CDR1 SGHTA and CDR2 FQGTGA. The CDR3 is CASSLAGGSGETQYF. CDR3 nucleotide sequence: TGTGCCAGCAGCCTAGCGGGGGGGTCCGGAGAGACCCAGTACTTC.

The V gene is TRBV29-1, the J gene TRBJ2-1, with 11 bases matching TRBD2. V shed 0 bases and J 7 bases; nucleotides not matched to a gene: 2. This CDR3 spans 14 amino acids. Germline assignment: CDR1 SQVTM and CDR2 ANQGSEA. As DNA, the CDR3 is TGCAGCGTTGAAGACAGGACTAGCGGGAATGAGCAGTTCTTC. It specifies CSVEDRTSGNEQFF.

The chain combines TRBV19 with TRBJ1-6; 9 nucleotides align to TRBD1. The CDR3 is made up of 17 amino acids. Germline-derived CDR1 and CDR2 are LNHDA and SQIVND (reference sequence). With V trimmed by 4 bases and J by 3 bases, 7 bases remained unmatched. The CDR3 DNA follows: TGTGCCAGTAGTACCACAACAGGGGGCCGCTATAATTCACCCCTCCACTTT. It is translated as CASSTTTGGRYNSPLHF.

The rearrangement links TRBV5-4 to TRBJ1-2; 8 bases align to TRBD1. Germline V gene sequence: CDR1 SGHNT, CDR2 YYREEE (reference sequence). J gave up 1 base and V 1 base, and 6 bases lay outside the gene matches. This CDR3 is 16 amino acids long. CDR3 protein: CASSLRQGARNYGYTF. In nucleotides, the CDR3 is TGTGCCAGCAGCTTGAGGCAGGGGGCACGTAACTATGGCTACACCTTC.

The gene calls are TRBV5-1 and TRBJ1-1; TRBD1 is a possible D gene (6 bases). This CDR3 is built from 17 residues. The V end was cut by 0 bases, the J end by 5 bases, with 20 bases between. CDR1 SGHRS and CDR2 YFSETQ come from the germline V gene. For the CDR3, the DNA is TGCGCCAGCAGCTTGGCCGCACCCCAGGGGCCGGGTACTGAAGCTTTCTTT. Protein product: CASSLAAPQGPGTEAFF.

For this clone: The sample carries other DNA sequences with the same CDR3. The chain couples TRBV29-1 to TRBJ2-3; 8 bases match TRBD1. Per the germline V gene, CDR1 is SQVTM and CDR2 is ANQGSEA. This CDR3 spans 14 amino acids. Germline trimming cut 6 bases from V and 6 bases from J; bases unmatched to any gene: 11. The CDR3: CSVHQGQGTDTQYF. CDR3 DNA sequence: TGCAGCGTCCACCAAGGACAGGGAACGGATACGCAGTATTTT.

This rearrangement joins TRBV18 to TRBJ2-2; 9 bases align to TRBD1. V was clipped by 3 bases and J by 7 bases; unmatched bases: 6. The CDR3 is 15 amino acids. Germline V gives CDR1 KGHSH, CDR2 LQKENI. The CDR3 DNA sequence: TGTGCCAGCTCACCGATACAGGGGGCTAGCGGGGAGCTGTTTTTT. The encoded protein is CASSPIQGASGELFF. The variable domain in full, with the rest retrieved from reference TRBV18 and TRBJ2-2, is NAGVMQNPRHLVRRRGQEARLRCSPMKGHSHVYWYRQLPEEGLKFMVYLQKENIIDESGMPKERFSAEFPKEGPSILRIQQVVRGDSAAYFCASSPIQGASGELFFGEGSRLTVL.

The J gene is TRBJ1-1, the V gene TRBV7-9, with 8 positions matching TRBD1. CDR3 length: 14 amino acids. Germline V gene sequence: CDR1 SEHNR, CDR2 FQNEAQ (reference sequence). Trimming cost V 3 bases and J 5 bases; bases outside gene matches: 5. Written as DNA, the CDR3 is TGTGCCAGCAGCTTTAACAGGGGGAGTACTGAAGCTTTCTTT. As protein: CASSFNRGSTEAFF.

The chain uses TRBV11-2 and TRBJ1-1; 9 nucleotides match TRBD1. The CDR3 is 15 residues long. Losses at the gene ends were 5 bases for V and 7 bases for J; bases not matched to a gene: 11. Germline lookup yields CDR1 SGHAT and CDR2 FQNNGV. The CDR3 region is CASSLRPTGGDEAFF. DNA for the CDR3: TGTGCCAGCAGCCTGAGACCCACAGGGGGCGATGAAGCTTTCTTT.

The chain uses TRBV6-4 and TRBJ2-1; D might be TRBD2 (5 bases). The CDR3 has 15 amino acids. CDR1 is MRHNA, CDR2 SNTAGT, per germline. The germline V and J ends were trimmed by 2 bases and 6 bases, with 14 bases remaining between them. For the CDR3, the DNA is TGTGCCAGCAGTGACGAAGTGAGGGCACCCAATGAGCAGTTCTTC. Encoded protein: CASSDEVRAPNEQFF.

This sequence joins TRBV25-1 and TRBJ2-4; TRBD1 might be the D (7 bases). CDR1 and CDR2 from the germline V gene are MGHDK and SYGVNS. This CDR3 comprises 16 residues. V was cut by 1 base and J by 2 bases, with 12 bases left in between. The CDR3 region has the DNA TGTGCCAGCAGTGAATGGGCAGGGGGGACCAAAAACATTCAGTACTTC. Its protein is CASSEWAGGTKNIQYF.

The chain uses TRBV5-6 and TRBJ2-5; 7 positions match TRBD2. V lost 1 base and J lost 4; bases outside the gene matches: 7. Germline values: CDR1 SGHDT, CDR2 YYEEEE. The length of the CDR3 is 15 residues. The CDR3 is CASSLKTGGGETQYF. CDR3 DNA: TGTGCCAGCAGCTTGAAGACGGGAGGAGGAGAGACCCAGTACTTC.

The CDR3 is CASSPLTEIYEQYF. The CDR3 bases are TGTGCCAGCAGCCCTCTGACAGAAATCTACGAGCAGTACTTC. The genes are TRBV14 and TRBJ2-7; a possible D gene is TRBD1 (5 bases). Germline V lookup: CDR1 SGHDN, CDR2 FVKESK. Trimming took 4 bases from V and 3 from J, leaving 13 bases between them. The CDR3 is made up of 14 amino acids.

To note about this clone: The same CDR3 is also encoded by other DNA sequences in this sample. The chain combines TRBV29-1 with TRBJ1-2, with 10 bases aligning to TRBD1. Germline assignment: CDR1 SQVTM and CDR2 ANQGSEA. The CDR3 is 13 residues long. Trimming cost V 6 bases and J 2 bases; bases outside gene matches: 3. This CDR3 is CSVPGQGNYGYTF. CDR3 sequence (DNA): TGCAGCGTCCCGGGACAGGGGAACTATGGCTACACCTTC.

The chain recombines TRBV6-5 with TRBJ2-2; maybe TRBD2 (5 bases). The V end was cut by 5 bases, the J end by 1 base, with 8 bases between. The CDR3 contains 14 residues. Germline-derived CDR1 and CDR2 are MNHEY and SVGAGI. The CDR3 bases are TGTGCCAGCAGTGGGAGTAGGAACACCGGGGAGCTGTTTTTT. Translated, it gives CASSGSRNTGELFF.

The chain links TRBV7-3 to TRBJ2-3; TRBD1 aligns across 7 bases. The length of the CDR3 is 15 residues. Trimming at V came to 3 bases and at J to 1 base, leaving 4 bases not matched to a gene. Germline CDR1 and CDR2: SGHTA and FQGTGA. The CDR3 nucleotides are TGTGCCAGCAGCTTCCGGGACAGCCGCACAGATACGCAGTATTTT. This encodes CASSFRDSRTDTQYF.

CDR3 bases: TGTGCCAGCAGCATGAGGCGGGAGAGCTCCTACGAGCAGTACTTC. It specifies CASSMRRESSYEQYF. The rearrangement links TRBV11-2 to TRBJ2-7; 7 bases are a match to TRBD2. The CDR3 runs 15 residues. V trimming: 5 bases; J trimming: 0 bases; junction bases outside the gene matches: 7. CDR1 is SGHAT and CDR2 is FQNNGV in the germline V gene.

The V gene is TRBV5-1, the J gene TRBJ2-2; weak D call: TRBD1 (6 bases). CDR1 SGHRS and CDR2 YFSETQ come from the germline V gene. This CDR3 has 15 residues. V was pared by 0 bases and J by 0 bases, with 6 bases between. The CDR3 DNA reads TGCGCCAGCAGCTTGGACAGGGCGAACACCGGGGAGCTGTTTTTT. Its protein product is CASSLDRANTGELFF.

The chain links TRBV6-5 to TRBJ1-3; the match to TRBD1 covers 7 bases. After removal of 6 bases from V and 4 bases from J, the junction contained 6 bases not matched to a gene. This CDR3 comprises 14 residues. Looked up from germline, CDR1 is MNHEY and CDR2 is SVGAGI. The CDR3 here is CASRSGQLGNTIYF. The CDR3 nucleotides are TGTGCCAGCAGATCGGGACAGCTCGGAAACACCATATATTTT.

The CDR3 spells CASSFSSSGTSSYEQYF. The CDR3 coding sequence is TGTGCCAGCAGTTTCTCGTCTAGCGGTACTAGCTCCTACGAGCAGTACTTC. The chain is built from TRBV27 and TRBJ2-7; 7 bases line up with TRBD2. The CDR3 loop spans 17 amino acids. Germline-derived CDR1 and CDR2 are MNHEY and SMNVEV (reference sequence). V was pared by 3 bases and J by 0 bases, with 11 bases of the junction left unmatched.

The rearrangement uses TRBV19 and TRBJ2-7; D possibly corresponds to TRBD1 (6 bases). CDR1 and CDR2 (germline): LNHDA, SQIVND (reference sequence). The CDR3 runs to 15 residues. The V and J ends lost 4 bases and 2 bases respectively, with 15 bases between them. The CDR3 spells CASSTDRLTTYEQYF. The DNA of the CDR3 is TGTGCCAGTAGTACCGACAGGCTAACTACCTACGAGCAGTACTTC.